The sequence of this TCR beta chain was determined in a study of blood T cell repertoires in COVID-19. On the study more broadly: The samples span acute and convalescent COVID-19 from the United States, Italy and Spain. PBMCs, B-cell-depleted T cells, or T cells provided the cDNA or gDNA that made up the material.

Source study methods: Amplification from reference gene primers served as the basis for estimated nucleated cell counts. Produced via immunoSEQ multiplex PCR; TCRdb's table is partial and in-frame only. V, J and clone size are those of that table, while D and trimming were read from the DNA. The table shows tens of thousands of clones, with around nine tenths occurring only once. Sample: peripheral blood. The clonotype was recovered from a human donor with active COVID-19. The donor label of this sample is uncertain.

Here the CDR3 reads CASSIVGTSGSSYNEQFF. The DNA of the CDR3 is TGTGCCAGTAGTATAGTCGGGACTAGCGGGAGCTCCTACAATGAGCAGTTCTTC. The rearrangement links TRBV19 to TRBJ2-1; 14 bases match TRBD2. The CDR3 is made up of 18 amino acids. Germline lookup yields CDR1 LNHDA and CDR2 SQIVND (reference sequence). J lost 0 bases, V lost 1 base, and 2 bases had no gene match. Full variable domain (rest looked up from reference TRBV19 and TRBJ2-1): DGGITQSPKYLFRKEGQNVTLSCEQNLNHDAMYWYRQDPGQGLRLIYYSQIVNDFQKGDIAEGYSVSREKKESFPLTVTSAQKNPTAFYLCASSIVGTSGSSYNEQFFGPGTRLTVL.